Below, one TCR beta chain is given with its context. Its antigen target is currently unknown. Per-base qualities were not stored, and no clone one base away is much larger. The data were obtained in a study of blood T cell repertoires in COVID-19 (TCRdb year 2020). Broadly, across the study: Collaborator samples came from the United States, Italy and Spain and covered acute and convalescent phases of COVID-19. The prospective study material was composed of cDNA or gDNA derived from T cells, B-cell-depleted T cells, or PBMCs. The dataset comprised deeply sampled blood TCRbeta repertoires from subjects exposed to, actively infected with, or recovered from COVID-19. The repertoires were made available in a free public database intended to serve as a resource for research on the immune response to SARS-CoV-2. The samples were drawn from the first 160 participants of the ongoing ImmuneRACE study and from under 1,500 subjects provided by 6 global collaborators. Sample metadata almost always included a de-identified subject ID, COVID-19 status, age in years and sex. Where HLA class I and class II types were available, the types were taken from metadata supplied by the sample provider, not from assay-based typing.

In Seattle, one collaborating source enrolled patients while the infection was active and tracked those patients longitudinally over the course of disease. The collaborating institutions used their own protocols to collect whole blood in K2EDTA tubes. For TCRbeta analysis, collaborators shipped samples as frozen whole blood, isolated PBMCs, or DNA extracted from either of those sample types. TCRbeta CDR3 regions were amplified from genomic DNA using the immunoSEQ Assay, a bias-controlled multiplex PCR. The source study handled its data this way. Within the assay, amplification of reference gene primers was used to estimate how many nucleated cells each sample contained. To quantify the absolute abundance of each unique TCRbeta CDR3 rearrangement, sequence reads were collapsed and filtered. For each sample, productive Simpson clonality was calculated as the square root of Simpson's diversity index across productive rearrangements. Here the immuneACCESS table is served through TCRdb, limited to in-frame sequences with V and J called. Missing clones are a known gap in these copies; in checked studies unresolved V genes cover under half, and the rest lacks a known reason. That table furnishes V, J and clone size, whereas the DNA furnished D and trimming. This sample gives some 160,000 clones in total; about 83% of them show up just once. The ten most abundant clones make up under 3.5% of the sample.

In the germline V gene, CDR1 corresponds to SGHDT and CDR2 to YYEEEE. The CDR3 spans 16 residues, from the cysteine through the phenylalanine. The kept DNA is CDR3 alone, 48 bases in frame from the first base. The V end loses 4 bases and the J end loses 1 base, and a stretch of 14 bases separates them. Study-wide conclusions, independent of this receptor: The quantity of clinical and demographic metadata differed by source and by participant and was supplied without curation.

Source material: peripheral blood. The rearrangement joined TRBV5-6 to TRBJ1-4; the D segment could be TRBD1, given 5 matching bases. This clonotype was sampled from a woman aged 80 or older with COVID-19, enrolled during active disease. The DNA is as follows: TGTGCCAGCAGCCGAACCCGGGGGAAAACTAATGAAAAACTGTTTTTT. Its translation reads: CASSRTRGKTNEKLFF.